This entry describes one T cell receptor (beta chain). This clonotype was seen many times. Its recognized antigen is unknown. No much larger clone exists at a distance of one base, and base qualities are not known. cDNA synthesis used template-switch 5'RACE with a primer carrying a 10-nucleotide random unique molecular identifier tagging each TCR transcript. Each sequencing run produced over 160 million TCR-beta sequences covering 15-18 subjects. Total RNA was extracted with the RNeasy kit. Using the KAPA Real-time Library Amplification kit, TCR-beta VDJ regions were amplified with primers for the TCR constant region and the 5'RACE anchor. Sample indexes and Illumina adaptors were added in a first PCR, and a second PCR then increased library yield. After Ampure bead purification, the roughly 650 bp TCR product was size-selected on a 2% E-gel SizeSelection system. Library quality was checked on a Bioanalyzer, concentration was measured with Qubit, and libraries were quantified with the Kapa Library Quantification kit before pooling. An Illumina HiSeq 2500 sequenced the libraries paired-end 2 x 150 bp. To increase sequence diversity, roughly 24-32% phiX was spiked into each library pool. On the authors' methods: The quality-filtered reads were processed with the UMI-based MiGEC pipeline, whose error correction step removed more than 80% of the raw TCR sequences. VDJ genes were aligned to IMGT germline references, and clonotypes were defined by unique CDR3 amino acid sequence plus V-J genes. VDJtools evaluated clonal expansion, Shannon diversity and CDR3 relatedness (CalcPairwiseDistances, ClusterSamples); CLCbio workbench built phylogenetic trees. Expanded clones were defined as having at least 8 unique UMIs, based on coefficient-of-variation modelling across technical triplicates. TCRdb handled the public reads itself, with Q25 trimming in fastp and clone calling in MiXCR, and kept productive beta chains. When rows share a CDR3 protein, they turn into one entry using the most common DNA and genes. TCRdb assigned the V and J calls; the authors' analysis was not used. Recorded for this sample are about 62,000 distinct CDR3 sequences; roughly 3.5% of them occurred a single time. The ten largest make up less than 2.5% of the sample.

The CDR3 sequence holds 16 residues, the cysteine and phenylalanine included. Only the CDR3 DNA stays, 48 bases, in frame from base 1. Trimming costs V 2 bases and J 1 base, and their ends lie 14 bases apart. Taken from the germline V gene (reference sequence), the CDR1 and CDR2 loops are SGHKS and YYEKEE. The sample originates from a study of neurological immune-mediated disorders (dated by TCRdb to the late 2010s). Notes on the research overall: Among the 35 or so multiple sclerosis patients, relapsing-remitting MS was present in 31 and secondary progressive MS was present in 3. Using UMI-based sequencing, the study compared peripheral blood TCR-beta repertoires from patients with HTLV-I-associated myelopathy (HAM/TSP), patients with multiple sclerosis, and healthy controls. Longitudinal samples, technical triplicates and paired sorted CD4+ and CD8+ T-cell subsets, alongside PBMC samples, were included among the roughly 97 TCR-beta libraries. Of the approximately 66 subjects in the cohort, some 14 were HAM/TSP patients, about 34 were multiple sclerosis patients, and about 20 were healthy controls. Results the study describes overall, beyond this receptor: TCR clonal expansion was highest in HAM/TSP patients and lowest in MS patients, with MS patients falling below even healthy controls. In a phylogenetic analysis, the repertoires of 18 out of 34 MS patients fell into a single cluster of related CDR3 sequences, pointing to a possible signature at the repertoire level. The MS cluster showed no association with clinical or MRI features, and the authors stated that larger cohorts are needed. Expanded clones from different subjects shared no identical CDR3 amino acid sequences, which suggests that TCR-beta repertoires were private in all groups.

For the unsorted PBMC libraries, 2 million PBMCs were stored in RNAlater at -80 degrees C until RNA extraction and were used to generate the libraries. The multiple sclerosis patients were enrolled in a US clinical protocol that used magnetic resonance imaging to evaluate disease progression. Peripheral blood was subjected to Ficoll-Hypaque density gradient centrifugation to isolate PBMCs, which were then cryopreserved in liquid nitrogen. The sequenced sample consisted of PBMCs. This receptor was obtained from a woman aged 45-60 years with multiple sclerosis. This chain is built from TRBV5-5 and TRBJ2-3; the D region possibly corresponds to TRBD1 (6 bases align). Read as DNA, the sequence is TGTGCCAGCAGCTTAAACTTACAGGGCCGCACAGATACGCAGTATTTT. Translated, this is CASSLNLQGRTDTQYF.